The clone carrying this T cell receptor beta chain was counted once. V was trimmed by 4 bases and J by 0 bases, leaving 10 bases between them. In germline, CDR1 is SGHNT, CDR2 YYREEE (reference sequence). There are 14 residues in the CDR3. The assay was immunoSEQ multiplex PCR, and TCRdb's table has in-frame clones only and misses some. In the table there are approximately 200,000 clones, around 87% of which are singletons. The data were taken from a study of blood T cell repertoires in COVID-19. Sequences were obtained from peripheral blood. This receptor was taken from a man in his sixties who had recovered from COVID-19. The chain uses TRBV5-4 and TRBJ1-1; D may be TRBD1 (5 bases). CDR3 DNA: TGTGCCAGCAGCAACCCAGGGATGAACACTGAAGCTTTCTTT. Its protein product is CASSNPGMNTEAFF.